A single sample gave rise to the 23 T cell receptor beta chains below, sequenced in a study of blood T cell repertoires in COVID-19. The protocol was immunoSEQ multiplex PCR, while the TCRdb copy is restricted to in-frame clones and leaves out a portion. The sample consists of 190,000 or so clones, roughly four fifths of them appearing once. Sequenced: PBMCs or T cells enriched from blood (not recorded which). The receptors were gathered from a middle-aged man who had recovered from COVID-19.

The V call is TRBV5-6, the J call TRBJ1-2; the match to TRBD1 covers 10 bases. V was clipped by 3 bases and J by 1 base; unmatched bases: 3. The CDR3 totals 15 residues. Per germline, CDR1 SGHDT and CDR2 YYEEEE. CDR3 amino acids: CASSYGTGDNYGYTF. CDR3 DNA: TGTGCCAGCAGCTACGGGACAGGGGATAACTATGGCTACACCTTC.

V gene TRBV11-3 combines with J gene TRBJ1-1; no clear D gene. This CDR3 spans 13 amino acids. Germline-derived CDR1 and CDR2 are SGHNT and YENEEA. V lost 5 bases and J 6 bases, leaving 13 bases between the germline ends. The CDR3 region has the DNA TGTGCCAGCAGCCCTCCGCGGCCCGCTGAAGCTTTCTTT. Its protein product is CASSPPRPAEAFF.

The rearrangement uses TRBV12-3 or TRBV12-4 and TRBJ2-4, with 7 bases identical to TRBD2. The junction had 7 bases not matched to a gene; V was cut back by 5 bases and J by 9 bases. This CDR3 region has 13 residues. CDR3 DNA sequence: TGTGCCAGCAGTCAGTTTTGGGAGGGCATTCAGTACTTC. Its translation is CASSQFWEGIQYF.

The chain employs TRBV15 and TRBJ1-5; the D is unclear. Germline-derived CDR1 and CDR2 are LNHNV and YYDKDF (reference sequence). This CDR3 has 14 residues. V lost 4 bases and J lost 9, with 16 bases in between. The DNA for the CDR3 is TGTGCCACCAGCACCCCTCAGGATTCTTTGCCCCAGCATTTT. This gives the protein CATSTPQDSLPQHF.

The rearrangement joins TRBV5-6 to TRBJ2-3, with 11 bases identical to TRBD2. The length of the CDR3 is 14 residues. In germline, CDR1 is SGHDT, CDR2 YYEEEE. J lost 13 bases, V lost 4 bases, and 11 bases had no gene match. The CDR3 DNA follows: TGTGCCAGCAGCCCCCTAGCGGGAGGAGTTTTGAAGTATTTT. It encodes CASSPLAGGVLKYF.

This chain links TRBV27 with TRBJ1-5; no reliable D call. V was pared by 6 bases and J by 9 bases, with 12 bases between. The CDR3 has 12 amino acids. CDR1 and CDR2 (germline): MNHEY, SMNVEV (reference sequence). Here the CDR3 DNA reads TGTGCCAGCAGGACCGGGGATGGGCCCCAGCATTTT. It translates to CASRTGDGPQHF.

The chain uses TRBV4-1 and TRBJ2-1, with D possibly being TRBD2 (6 bases). The CDR3 runs to 13 residues. Trimming removed 3 bases from V and 7 bases from J, with 10 bases in between. Germline V gene data show CDR1 as MGHRA and CDR2 as YSYEKL. The CDR3, as DNA: TGCGCCAGCAGCCAGGAGGGATGGAATGAGCAGTTCTTC. It codes for CASSQEGWNEQFF.

The chain links TRBV28 to TRBJ1-1, with 8 bases lining up with TRBD1. The CDR3 runs to 13 residues. Looked up from germline, CDR1 is MDHEN and CDR2 is SYDVKM. With V trimmed by 8 bases and J by 6 bases, 8 bases remained unmatched. CDR3 sequence: CASGQGLFPEAFF. CDR3 nucleotide sequence: TGTGCCAGCGGACAGGGCCTTTTCCCTGAAGCTTTCTTT.

This rearrangement joins TRBV21-1 to TRBJ2-5; the D call TRBD2 from the table was never checked on the DNA. TRBV21-1 is annotated as a pseudogene. The CDR3 is 13 amino acids. The CDR3 spells CASSAIAQETQYF. The DNA for the CDR3 is TGTGCCAGCAGCGCTATCGCCCAAGAGACCCAGTACTTC.

The chain couples TRBV27 to TRBJ1-4, with 9 bases fitting TRBD1. V lost 1 base to trimming and J lost 5 bases; unmatched junction nucleotides: 2. CDR1 and CDR2 from the germline V gene are MNHEY and SMNVEV (reference sequence). The CDR3 is 15 amino acids. The CDR3, as DNA: TGTGCCAGCAGTTTATTAGGGACAGGGAATGAAAAACTGTTTTTT. Its translation is CASSLLGTGNEKLFF.

CDR3 DNA sequence: TGTGCCACCAGCAGAGTTATACACTACGAGCAGTACTTC. Protein product: CATSRVIHYEQYF. The V call is TRBV15, the J call TRBJ2-7; D uncertain. Deletions cut 1 base from V and 3 bases from J, with 7 bases between. This CDR3 has 13 residues. CDR1 LNHNV and CDR2 YYDKDF come from the germline V gene (reference sequence).

This rearrangement joins TRBV24-1 to TRBJ2-1, with TRBD2 matching over 10 bases. With V trimmed by 4 bases and J by 6 bases, 5 bases remained unmatched. The V gene's germline CDR1 is KGHDR and CDR2 SFDVKD. The CDR3 totals 15 residues. The CDR3 region is CATSDYSGRANEQFF. The CDR3 DNA sequence: TGTGCCACCAGTGACTACAGCGGGAGGGCCAATGAGCAGTTCTTC.

The chain joins TRBV18 to TRBJ1-4, with TRBD1 identical over 10 bases. V trimming: 3 bases; J trimming: 6 bases; junction bases outside the gene matches: 4. CDR3 size: 15 residues. The V gene's germline CDR1 is KGHSH and CDR2 LQKENI. DNA for the CDR3: TGTGCCAGCTCACCGGGACAGGGGACATATGAAAAACTGTTTTTT. Its translation: CASSPGQGTYEKLFF.

This clone was recorded only once. The chain links TRBV7-2 to TRBJ2-3; 7 bases agree with TRBD2. Losses at the gene ends were 1 base for V and 2 bases for J; bases not matched to a gene: 6. The length of the CDR3 is 16 residues. In germline, CDR1 is SGHTA, CDR2 FQGNSA. CDR3 sequence: CASSLGPAGSTDTQYF. CDR3 in DNA: TGTGCCAGCAGCTTAGGTCCAGCGGGGTCCACAGATACGCAGTATTTT.

The CDR3 is CASSLQREETQYF. In nucleotides, the CDR3 is TGTGCCAGCAGCTTACAGCGGGAGGAGACCCAGTACTTC. This chain links TRBV7-9 with TRBJ2-5; 8 bases fit TRBD2. CDR1 is SEHNR, CDR2 FQNEAQ, per germline (reference sequence). The CDR3 length is 13 residues. V dropped 2 bases and J dropped 5; count of bases not matched to a gene: 1.

This chain links TRBV29-1 with TRBJ1-2; 7 bases match TRBD1. This CDR3 is 13 amino acids long. Trimming cost V 4 bases and J 5 bases; bases outside gene matches: 7. Germline CDR1 reads SQVTM; CDR2 reads ANQGSEA. CDR3 residues: CSVGAGQNYGYTF. In nucleotides, the CDR3 is TGCAGCGTTGGGGCGGGACAGAATTATGGCTACACCTTC.

V gene TRBV6-5 combines with J gene TRBJ1-2; 7 bases align to TRBD1. The CDR3 has 16 amino acids. Germline assignment: CDR1 MNHEY and CDR2 SVGAGI. Trimming took 4 bases from V and 7 from J; bases not matched to a gene: 15. The CDR3 here is CASSSLPDRAEFGYTF. DNA for the CDR3: TGTGCCAGCAGTTCGCTCCCTGACAGGGCCGAGTTTGGCTACACCTTC.

CDR3 nucleotides: TGTGCCAGCAGCCTTGGGGTGGGGCAGGGGGCCGGGGAGCTGTTTTTT. Translating it yields CASSLGVGQGAGELFF. The gene calls are TRBV5-4 and TRBJ2-2, with TRBD1 identical over 7 bases. V dropped 4 bases and J dropped 6; count of bases not matched to a gene: 12. The CDR3 length is 16 residues. Germline V lookup: CDR1 SGHNT, CDR2 YYREEE (reference sequence).

The chain employs TRBV6-1 and TRBJ2-7, with D perhaps matching TRBD2 (5 bases). V was shortened by 3 bases and J by 7 bases, with 13 bases between the two germline ends. The CDR3 is 13 amino acids. The germline CDR1 and CDR2 sequences are MNHNS and SASEGT. CDR3 nucleotide sequence: TGTGCCAGCAGTGAGACCCGGGGAACGGAGCAGTACTTC. Encoded protein: CASSETRGTEQYF.

V gene TRBV18 combines with J gene TRBJ1-5; 9 nucleotides align to TRBD1. The ends lost 3 bases at V and 7 bases at J; junction bases unmatched: 7. In germline, CDR1 is KGHSH, CDR2 LQKENI. The CDR3 loop spans 15 amino acids. CDR3 loop: CASSPQGQGRQPQHF. CDR3 in DNA: TGTGCCAGCTCACCCCAGGGACAGGGCAGGCAGCCCCAGCATTTT. Based on the CDR3 plus reference TRBV18 and TRBJ1-5, the full variable domain is NAGVMQNPRHLVRRRGQEARLRCSPMKGHSHVYWYRQLPEEGLKFMVYLQKENIIDESGMPKERFSAEFPKEGPSILRIQQVVRGDSAAYFCASSPQGQGRQPQHFGDGTRLSIL.

Only one count was recorded for this clone. V is TRBV3-1 (or the pseudogene TRBV3-2) and J is TRBJ1-1; 7 bases fit TRBD1. The CDR3 runs to 15 residues. The trim removed 4 bases at V and 4 bases at J, leaving 9 bases unmatched. Per the germline V gene, CDR1 is LGHDT and CDR2 is YNNKEL (reference sequence). The CDR3 DNA follows: TGTGCCAGCAGCCTCAACGGCAGGGGGGCCACTGAAGCTTTCTTT. Translating it yields CASSLNGRGATEAFF.

This clone appeared a single time. This chain uses TRBV4-3 with TRBJ2-1; 14 nucleotides line up with TRBD2. This CDR3 is built from 16 residues. CDR1 LGHNA and CDR2 YSLEER come from the germline V gene. V was clipped by 2 bases and J by 7 bases; unmatched bases: 4. CDR3 sequence reads: CASSQTGTSGSNEQFF. The DNA of the CDR3 is TGCGCCAGCAGCCAAACGGGGACTAGCGGGAGTAATGAGCAGTTCTTC.

This chain joins TRBV6-1 and TRBJ2-7; D unresolved. Trimming took off 0 bases at V and 6 bases at J, with 6 bases between the two ends. In germline, CDR1 is MNHNS, CDR2 SASEGT. There are 12 residues in the CDR3. The CDR3: CASSEARGEQYV. The CDR3 DNA reads as TGTGCCAGCAGTGAAGCGCGAGGCGAGCAGTACGTC.